The clone carrying this T cell receptor beta chain was detected a few times. The junction does not match germline at one end; this may be a read error. This sample was taken from a study of sequential checkpoint blockade in melanoma. As for the study in general: First-line arms were nivolumab then ipilimumab, or the reverse, randomized 1:1. Both treatment sequences were followed by maintenance nivolumab.

The CDR3 spans 15 residues. The V gene's germline CDR1 is MRHNA and CDR2 SNTAGT. The assay was immunoSEQ multiplex PCR, and TCRdb's table has in-frame clones only and misses some. The sample yields about 12,000 clones, around 70% seen once. Documented treatment: randomized to nivolumab then ipilimumab (arm A) or the reverse (arm B). Sorted cells were live CD3+CD8+, lacking CD19 and CD56, from PBMCs. The clonotype originates from a human donor with melanoma. This chain connects TRBV6-4 to TRBJ2-1, with 8 bases that match TRBD1. The specimen was CD8+ T cells sorted from blood (inferred from file names), collected from a patient given nivolumab and ipilimumab in sequence. The CDR3 loop is CASSYSQGAGNEQFF. The CDR3, as DNA: TGTGCCAGCAGTTACTCTCAGGGGGCAGGGAATGAGCAGTTCTTC.